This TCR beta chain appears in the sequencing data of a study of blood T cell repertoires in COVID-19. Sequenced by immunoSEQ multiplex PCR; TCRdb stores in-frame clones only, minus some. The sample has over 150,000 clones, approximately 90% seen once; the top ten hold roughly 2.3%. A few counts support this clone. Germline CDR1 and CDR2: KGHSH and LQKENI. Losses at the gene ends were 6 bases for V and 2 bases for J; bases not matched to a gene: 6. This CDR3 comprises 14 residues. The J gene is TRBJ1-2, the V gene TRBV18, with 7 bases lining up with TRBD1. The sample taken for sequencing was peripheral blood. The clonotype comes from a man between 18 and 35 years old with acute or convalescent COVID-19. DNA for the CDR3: TGTGCCAGCTCTATAGACAGGGACAACTATGGCTACACCTTC. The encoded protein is CASSIDRDNYGYTF.